This record looks at one T cell receptor (beta chain) sequence and its context. Its antigen specificity is not known. Base qualities are not at hand, and no much larger clone is one base apart. This sample was included in a study of blood T cell repertoires in COVID-19 (dated by TCRdb to 2018 to 2020). For context, the study as a whole: Collaborator samples came from the United States, Italy and Spain and covered acute and convalescent phases of COVID-19. Nearly every sample came with metadata listing a de-identified subject ID, COVID-19 status, age in years and sex. The material from the prospective study consisted of cDNA or gDNA derived from T cells, B-cell-depleted T cells, or PBMCs. The dataset comprised deeply sampled blood TCRbeta repertoires from subjects exposed to, actively infected with, or recovered from COVID-19. The repertoires were released in a freely available public database meant as a resource for research on the immune response to SARS-CoV-2. HLA class I and class II types, where available, came from metadata supplied by the sample provider rather than from assay-based typing. Samples were obtained from the ongoing ImmuneRACE study (first 160 participants) and from roughly 1,300 subjects provided by 6 global collaborators.

From V the trimming removes 5 bases and from J it removes 1 base, while the gene matches leave 7 bases of the junction unaccounted for. CDR3 length: 16 amino acids, cysteine to phenylalanine. This entry keeps only the CDR3 DNA: 48 bases, framed from base 1. CDR1 and CDR2, looked up from the germline V gene, are KGHDR and SFDVKD. Summary of the overall study and its limitations: How much clinical and demographic metadata was included differed by source and by participant, and the metadata was provided uncurated.

In the prospective study, participants were roughly 18 to 95 years old, resided in about two dozen geographic areas of the United States, and were enrolled through a virtual design. In the prospective study, participants were assigned to cohorts based on the clinical history participants reported in a screening survey and a study questionnaire. In the prospective study, mobile phlebotomists collected whole blood, serum and a nasopharyngeal or oropharyngeal swab from each participant. Prospective study participants could optionally give additional blood draws and questionnaires over an approximately 2-month period. Blood samples from the prospective study were shipped frozen or at room temperature prior to DNA extraction. The immunoSEQ Assay, a bias-controlled multiplex PCR, was used to amplify TCRbeta CDR3 regions from genomic DNA. The authors' analysis ran thus. The number of nucleated cells in each sample was estimated from the amplification of reference gene primers within the assay. To quantify the absolute abundance of each unique TCRbeta CDR3 rearrangement, sequence reads were collapsed and filtered. For each sample, productive Simpson clonality was calculated by taking the square root of Simpson's diversity index across productive rearrangements. In its TCRdb copy, this immuneACCESS table keeps in-frame sequences only and misses some clones. Where compared with another copy, unresolved V genes explain less than half of these, and the others have no known cause. That table is the source of V, J and clone size, and D and trimming were worked out from the DNA. The sample table holds 250,000 to 350,000 clones, of which around 90% were seen once. Of the sample, around 4.4% falls within the top ten clones.

The chain is encoded by TRBV24-1 joined to TRBJ1-5; the central 7 bases match TRBD1. This sequence originates from a young woman with acute COVID-19. The sequencing sample was made of PBMCs or T cells enriched from blood (not recorded which). The CDR3 has the sequence CATSGATGTSNQPQHF. The DNA sequence follows: TGTGCCACCAGTGGGGCGACAGGGACAAGCAATCAGCCCCAGCATTTT.